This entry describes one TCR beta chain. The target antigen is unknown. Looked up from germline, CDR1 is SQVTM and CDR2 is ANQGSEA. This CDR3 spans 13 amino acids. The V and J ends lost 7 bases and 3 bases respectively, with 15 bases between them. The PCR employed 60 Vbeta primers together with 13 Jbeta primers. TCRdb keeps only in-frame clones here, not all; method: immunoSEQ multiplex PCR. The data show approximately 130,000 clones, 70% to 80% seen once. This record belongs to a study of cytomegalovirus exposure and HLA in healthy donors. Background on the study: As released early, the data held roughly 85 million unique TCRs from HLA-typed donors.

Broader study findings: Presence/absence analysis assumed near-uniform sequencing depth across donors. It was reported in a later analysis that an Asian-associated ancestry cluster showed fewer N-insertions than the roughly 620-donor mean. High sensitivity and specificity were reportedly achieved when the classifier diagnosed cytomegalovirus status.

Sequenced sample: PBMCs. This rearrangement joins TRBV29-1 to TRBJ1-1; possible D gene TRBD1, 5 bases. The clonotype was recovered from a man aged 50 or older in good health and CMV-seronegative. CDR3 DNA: TGCAGCGCAGCAGGGCGCGGGGACACTGAAGCTTTCTTT. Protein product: CSAAGRGDTEAFF.